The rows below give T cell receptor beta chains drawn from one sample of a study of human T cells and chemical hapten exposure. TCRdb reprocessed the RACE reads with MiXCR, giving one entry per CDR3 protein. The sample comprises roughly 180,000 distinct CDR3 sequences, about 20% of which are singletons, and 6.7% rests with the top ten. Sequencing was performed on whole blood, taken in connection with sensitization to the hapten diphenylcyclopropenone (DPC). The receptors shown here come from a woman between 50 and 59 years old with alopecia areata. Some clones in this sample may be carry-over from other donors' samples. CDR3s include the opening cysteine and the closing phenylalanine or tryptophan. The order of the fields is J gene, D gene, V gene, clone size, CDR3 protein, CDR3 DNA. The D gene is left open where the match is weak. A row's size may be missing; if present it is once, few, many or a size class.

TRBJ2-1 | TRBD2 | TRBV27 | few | CASRTSGSINEQFF | TGTGCCAGCAGGACTAGCGGGAGTATCAATGAGCAGTTCTTC
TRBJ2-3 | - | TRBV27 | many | CASSFSFRGGLFADTQYF | TGTGCCAGCAGTTTCTCTTTTCGGGGCGGGTTGTTTGCAGATACGCAGTATTTT
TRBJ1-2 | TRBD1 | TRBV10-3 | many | CAIRETGAGGYTF | TGTGCCATCAGAGAAACAGGGGCGGGAGGCTACACCTTC
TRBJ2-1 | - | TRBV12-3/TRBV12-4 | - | CASSPLGWGEQFF | TGTGCCAGCAGTCCGCTTGGGTGGGGTGAGCAGTTCTTC
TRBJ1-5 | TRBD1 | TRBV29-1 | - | CSVAGTGGQPQHF | TGCAGCGTCGCCGGGACAGGGGGACAGCCCCAGCATTTT
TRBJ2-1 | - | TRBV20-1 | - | CSASKGWDNEQFF | TGCAGTGCTTCGAAGGGTTGGGACAATGAGCAGTTCTTC
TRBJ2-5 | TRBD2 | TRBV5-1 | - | CASSLTSGIETQYF | TGCGCCAGCAGCTTGACTAGCGGGATAGAGACCCAGTACTTC
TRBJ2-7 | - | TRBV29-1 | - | CSVVSEGHEQYF | TGCAGCGTTGTGTCAGAGGGGCACGAGCAGTACTTC
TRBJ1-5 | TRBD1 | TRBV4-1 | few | CASSQPGQTNQPQHF | TGCGCCAGCAGCCAGCCGGGACAGACTAATCAGCCCCAGCATTTT
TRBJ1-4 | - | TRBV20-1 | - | CSARAPGQTNEKLFF | TGCAGTGCTAGAGCCCCTGGACAGACTAATGAAAAACTGTTTTTT
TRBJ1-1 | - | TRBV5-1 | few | CASSPGLRGTEAFF | TGCGCCAGCAGCCCGGGACTTCGAGGCACTGAAGCTTTCTTT
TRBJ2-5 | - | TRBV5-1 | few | CASSRDRMETQYF | TGCGCCAGCAGCCGTGACAGGATGGAGACCCAGTACTTC
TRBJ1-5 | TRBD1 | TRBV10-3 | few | CAVKPGTGDNQPQHF | TGTGCCGTCAAACCCGGGACAGGGGACAATCAGCCCCAGCATTTT
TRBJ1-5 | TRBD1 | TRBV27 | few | CASSPAGQINQPQHF | TGTGCCAGCAGTCCCGCGGGACAGATCAATCAGCCCCAGCATTTT
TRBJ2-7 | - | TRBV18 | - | CASSPQTLQSSYEQYF | TGTGCCAGCTCACCACAAACCCTACAGAGCTCCTACGAGCAGTACTTC
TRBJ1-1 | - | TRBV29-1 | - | CSVGVGQMDTEAFF | TGCAGCGTTGGGGTAGGACAGATGGACACTGAAGCTTTCTTT
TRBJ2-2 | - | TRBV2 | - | CATALDGSNTGELFF | TGTGCCACAGCACTCGACGGATCGAACACCGGGGAGCTGTTTTTT
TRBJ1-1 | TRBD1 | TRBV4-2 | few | CASSQGQGSGTEAFF | TGTGCCAGCAGCCAGGGACAGGGCTCGGGCACTGAAGCTTTCTTT
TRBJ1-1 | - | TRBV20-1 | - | CSATLTDPNTEAFF | TGCAGTGCTACGTTGACAGACCCCAACACTGAAGCTTTCTTT
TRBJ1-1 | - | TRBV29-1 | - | CSVRRTSRHMDTEAFF | TGCAGCGTTCGACGCACTAGCCGCCACATGGACACTGAAGCTTTCTTT
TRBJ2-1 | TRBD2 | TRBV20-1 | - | CSAWTSGRANEQFF | TGCAGTGCTTGGACTAGCGGGAGAGCGAATGAGCAGTTCTTC
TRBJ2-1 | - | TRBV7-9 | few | CATQQGDEQFF | TGTGCCACCCAGCAGGGAGATGAGCAGTTCTTC
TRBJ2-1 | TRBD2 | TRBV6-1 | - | CASTRRAASGSVPYNEQFF | TGTGCCAGCACCCGAAGGGCGGCTAGCGGGAGTGTCCCCTACAATGAGCAGTTCTTC
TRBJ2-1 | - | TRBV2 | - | CASRRDFNNEQFF | TGTGCCAGCAGGAGGGACTTTAACAATGAGCAGTTCTTC
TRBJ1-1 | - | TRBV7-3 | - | CASSLTRSSHTEAFF | TGTGCCAGCAGCTTAACGAGGAGCAGCCACACTGAAGCTTTCTTT
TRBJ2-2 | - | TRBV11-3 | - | CASSLRVTGELFF | TGTGCCAGCAGCCTCAGGGTAACCGGGGAGCTGTTTTTT
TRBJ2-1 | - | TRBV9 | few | CASSAPLAYNEQFF | TGTGCCAGCAGCGCCCCACTAGCCTACAATGAGCAGTTCTTC
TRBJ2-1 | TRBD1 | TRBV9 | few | CASSGTGFNEQFF | TGTGCCAGCAGCGGGACAGGGTTTAATGAGCAGTTCTTC
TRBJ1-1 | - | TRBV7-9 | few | CASSRESGTEAFF | TGTGCCAGCAGCAGGGAGTCTGGCACTGAAGCTTTCTTT
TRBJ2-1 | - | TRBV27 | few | CASSRGYEQFF | TGTGCCAGCAGTAGGGGATATGAGCAGTTCTTC
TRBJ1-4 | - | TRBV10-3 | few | CATSFGQNNEKLFF | TGTGCCACCAGTTTCGGGCAGAATAATGAAAAACTGTTTTTT
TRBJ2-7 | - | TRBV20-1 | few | CSARGLDSDYEQYF | TGCAGTGCTAGAGGGCTGGACTCTGACTACGAGCAGTACTTC
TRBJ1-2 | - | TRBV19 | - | CASSIAVGDYGYTF | TGTGCCAGTAGTATAGCAGTTGGAGACTATGGCTACACCTTC
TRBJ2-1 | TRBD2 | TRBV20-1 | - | CSARSGLAGGNEQFF | TGCAGTGCTAGATCTGGACTAGCGGGAGGCAATGAGCAGTTCTTC
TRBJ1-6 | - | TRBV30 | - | CAWSAIGHNQPNSPLHF | TGTGCCTGGAGTGCCATCGGACATAATCAACCTAATTCACCCCTCCACTTT
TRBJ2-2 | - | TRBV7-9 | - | CASSPDSTGELFF | TGTGCCAGCAGCCCCGACAGCACCGGGGAGCTGTTTTTT
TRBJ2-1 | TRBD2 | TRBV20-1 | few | CSARDGTSHNEQFF | TGCAGTGCTAGAGACGGGACTAGCCATAATGAGCAGTTCTTC
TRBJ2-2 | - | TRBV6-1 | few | CASSELGNTGELFF | TGTGCCAGCAGTGAACTTGGGAACACCGGGGAGCTGTTTTTT
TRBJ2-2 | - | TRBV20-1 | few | CSAESRWTRTGELFF | TGCAGTGCGGAAAGTAGGTGGACGAGGACCGGGGAGCTGTTTTTT
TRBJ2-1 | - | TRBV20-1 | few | CSARGGNNNEQFF | TGCAGTGCTAGAGGCGGGAATAACAATGAGCAGTTCTTC
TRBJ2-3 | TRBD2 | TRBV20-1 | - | CSASRLAGGGDTQYF | TGCAGTGCTAGCCGTCTAGCGGGAGGAGGAGATACGCAGTATTTT
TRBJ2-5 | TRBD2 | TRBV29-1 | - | CSVGRAGVKQETQYF | TGCAGCGTAGGTAGAGCGGGAGTAAAACAAGAGACCCAGTACTTC
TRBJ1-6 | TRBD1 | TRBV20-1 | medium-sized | CSAERQGYPPLHF | TGCAGTGCTGAGAGACAGGGGTATCCACCCCTCCACTTT
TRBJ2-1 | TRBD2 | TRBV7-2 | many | CASSPAGGPGEQFF | TGTGCCAGCAGCCCAGCGGGAGGGCCTGGTGAGCAGTTCTTC
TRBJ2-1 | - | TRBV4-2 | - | CASSQDFGGPPHNEQFF | TGTGCCAGCAGCCAAGATTTTGGCGGTCCTCCCCACAATGAGCAGTTCTTC
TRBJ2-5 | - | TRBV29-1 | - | CSVVGGQETQYF | TGCAGCGTGGTCGGGGGTCAGGAGACCCAGTACTTC
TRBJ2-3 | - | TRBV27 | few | CASSLRGPSTDTQYF | TGTGCCAGCAGTTTGAGGGGTCCTAGCACAGATACGCAGTATTTT
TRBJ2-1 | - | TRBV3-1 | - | CASSPQREYNEQFF | TGTGCCAGCAGCCCCCAGCGAGAATACAATGAGCAGTTCTTC
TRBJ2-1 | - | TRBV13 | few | CASGAAAYNEQFF | TGTGCCAGCGGGGCGGCAGCCTACAATGAGCAGTTCTTC
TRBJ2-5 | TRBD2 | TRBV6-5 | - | CASSYAGVETQYF | TGTGCCAGCAGTTACGCGGGAGTCGAGACCCAGTACTTC
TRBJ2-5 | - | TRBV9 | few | CASSVGQGGKTQYF | TGTGCCAGCAGCGTAGGTCAGGGGGGTAAGACCCAGTACTTC
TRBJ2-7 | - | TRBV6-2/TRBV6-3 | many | CASRPKGPRTFTYEQYF | TGTGCCAGCAGACCGAAAGGGCCTCGGACTTTCACATACGAGCAGTACTTC